These 4 T cell receptor beta chains came from one sample sequenced in a study of tumor and adjacent non-tumor tissue in lung cancer. RNA was extracted from bulk tissue without any cell sorting. TCRbeta libraries were built with three rounds of nested PCR, modified from ARM-PCR. TCRdb ran MiXCR on the multiplex PCR reads and lists one entry per CDR3 protein. The sample yields about 200,000 distinct CDR3 sequences, 60% to 75% seen once. Sequences were obtained from lung tumor tissue. The receptors were sampled from a man between 60 and 70 years old with non-small cell lung cancer.

In regard to this clonotype: At one boundary the junction diverges from the germline segment, which might be a read error. This chain connects TRBV11-2 to TRBJ2-7; D is ambiguous. The germline V gene has CDR1 SGHAT and CDR2 FQNNGV. The CDR3 has 15 amino acids. CDR3: CAGSLRIGLSYEQYF. The CDR3, as DNA: TGTGCCGGCAGCTTAAGGATAGGGTTATCTTACGAACAGTACTTC.

The V call is TRBV6-4, the J call TRBJ2-3, with a possible D match to TRBD1 (5 bases). The V gene lost 4 bases and the J gene lost 2 bases, with 7 bases spanning the gap. The length of the CDR3 is 13 residues. Per germline, CDR1 MRHNA and CDR2 SNTAGT. CDR3 in amino acids: CASSGGNTDTQYF. The CDR3 DNA is TGTGCCAGCAGTGGGGGCAACACAGATACGCAGTATTTT.

Details on this clonotype: The germline gene is not matched at one end of the junction; a read error may be the cause. The V call is TRBV20-1, the J call TRBJ1-2; D unclear. The CDR3 loop spans 12 amino acids. The germline V gene has CDR1 DFQATT and CDR2 SNEGSKA (reference sequence). The CDR3 loop is CSTRGYRGGYTF. CDR3 nucleotide sequence: TGCAGTACTAGAGGCTACCGGGGTGGCTACACCTTC.

As for this clonotype: Because the CDR3 is missing its conserved closing phenylalanine or tryptophan, this is likely a read error. V and J are TRBV28 and TRBJ2-1; D unclear. The germline V and J ends were trimmed by 2 bases and 10 bases, with 9 bases remaining between them. The germline V gene has CDR1 MDHEN and CDR2 SYDVKM. This CDR3 region has 12 residues. The CDR3 nucleotides read TGTGCCAGCAGTTTAATAGGGCCGGAGCAGTTCTTA. It codes for CASSLIGPEQFL.